These T cell receptor beta chains were read from a single sample in a study of control samples from healthy donors and cancer patients. Here immunoSEQ multiplex PCR was the method, and the copy in TCRdb shows in-frame clones only, minus some. The sample holds 70,000 to 80,000 clones, roughly 90% seen once. Material: PBMCs. The receptors stem from an older woman with head and neck cancer. Both conserved end residues are part of each CDR3. Each record gives: D gene, J gene, V gene, clone size, CDR3 protein, CDR3 DNA. A D gene is named only where the DNA matches it firmly. Rows give clone size only sometimes, using once, few, many, or a class for an expanded clone.

d_gene: TRBD2
j_gene: TRBJ2-5
v_gene: TRBV2
abundance: .
CDR3aa: CASLPGTSGVGTQYF
CDR3nt: TGTGCCAGCCTTCCCGGGACTAGCGGGGTAGGGACCCAGTACTTC

d_gene: .
j_gene: TRBJ1-6
v_gene: TRBV6-5
abundance: .
CDR3aa: CASSYRDSPLHF
CDR3nt: TGTGCCAGCAGTTACAGGGACTCACCCCTCCACTTT

d_gene: .
j_gene: TRBJ1-1
v_gene: TRBV30
abundance: .
CDR3aa: CASRTAKNTEAFF
CDR3nt: TGTGCCTCTCGGACAGCCAAGAACACTGAAGCTTTCTTT

d_gene: TRBD2
j_gene: TRBJ2-7
v_gene: TRBV28
abundance: .
CDR3aa: CASSLGLAGHPRYEQYF
CDR3nt: TGTGCCAGCAGTTTAGGGCTAGCGGGACACCCACGCTACGAGCAGTACTTC

d_gene: TRBD2
j_gene: TRBJ2-7
v_gene: TRBV29-1
abundance: once
CDR3aa: CSVDSILAGGHEQYF
CDR3nt: TGCAGCGTTGATTCGATCCTAGCGGGAGGCCACGAGCAGTACTTC

d_gene: .
j_gene: TRBJ2-7
v_gene: TRBV5-6
abundance: .
CDR3aa: CASSLAGTQHYEQYF
CDR3nt: TGTGCCAGCAGCTTGGCCGGGACTCAACACTACGAGCAGTACTTC

d_gene: .
j_gene: TRBJ2-5
v_gene: TRBV30
abundance: .
CDR3aa: CAWDAGPEKTQYF
CDR3nt: TGTGCCTGGGATGCAGGGCCCGAAAAGACCCAGTACTTC

d_gene: .
j_gene: TRBJ1-2
v_gene: TRBV6-1
abundance: .
CDR3aa: CASSEGPANYGYTF
CDR3nt: TGTGCCAGCAGTGAAGGTCCAGCTAACTATGGCTACACCTTC

d_gene: .
j_gene: TRBJ1-4
v_gene: TRBV30
abundance: .
CDR3aa: CAWSPGVEKLFF
CDR3nt: TGTGCCTGGAGTCCAGGGGTCGAAAAACTGTTTTTT

d_gene: .
j_gene: TRBJ1-3
v_gene: TRBV7-6
abundance: .
CDR3aa: CASSLEAGFGNTIYF
CDR3nt: TGTGCCAGCAGCTTAGAGGCAGGGTTCGGAAACACCATATATTTT

d_gene: .
j_gene: TRBJ2-1
v_gene: TRBV2
abundance: .
CDR3aa: CASNDQGGNEQFF
CDR3nt: TGTGCCAGCAACGATCAGGGGGGCAATGAGCAGTTCTTC

d_gene: .
j_gene: TRBJ2-3
v_gene: TRBV7-9
abundance: .
CDR3aa: CASSTDYFSGAQIGTQYF
CDR3nt: TGTGCCAGCAGCACTGACTATTTTAGCGGAGCCCAGATAGGGACGCAGTATTTT

d_gene: .
j_gene: TRBJ1-3
v_gene: TRBV6-5
abundance: .
CDR3aa: CASSTGWGGGNTIYF
CDR3nt: TGTGCCAGCAGTACCGGCTGGGGGGGCGGAAACACCATATATTTT

d_gene: TRBD1
j_gene: TRBJ2-4
v_gene: TRBV11-1
abundance: .
CDR3aa: CASSALGQGAINIQYF
CDR3nt: TGTGCCAGCAGCGCGCTAGGACAGGGGGCGATAAACATTCAGTACTTC

d_gene: .
j_gene: TRBJ2-1
v_gene: TRBV7-9
abundance: once
CDR3aa: CASSLAIVGTHEQFF
CDR3nt: TGTGCCAGCAGCTTAGCCATCGTGGGTACCCATGAGCAGTTCTTC

d_gene: .
j_gene: TRBJ2-3
v_gene: TRBV5-1
abundance: .
CDR3aa: CASSLEGGYTDTQYF
CDR3nt: TGCGCCAGCAGCTTGGAGGGCGGATACACAGATACGCAGTATTTT

d_gene: .
j_gene: TRBJ2-7
v_gene: TRBV11-3
abundance: .
CDR3aa: CASSLGGSSSYEQYF
CDR3nt: TGTGCCAGCAGCTTAGGAGGGTCGAGCTCCTACGAGCAGTACTTC

d_gene: .
j_gene: TRBJ2-3
v_gene: TRBV28
abundance: once
CDR3aa: CASSFERLPDTQYF
CDR3nt: TGTGCCAGCAGTTTTGAGAGACTACCAGATACGCAGTATTTT

d_gene: TRBD1
j_gene: TRBJ2-5
v_gene: TRBV11-2
abundance: few
CDR3aa: CASRSGQGAETQYF
CDR3nt: TGTGCCAGCAGATCGGGACAGGGGGCAGAGACCCAGTACTTC

d_gene: .
j_gene: TRBJ2-7
v_gene: TRBV11-2
abundance: .
CDR3aa: CASSNQGFAEQYF
CDR3nt: TGTGCCAGCAGCAACCAGGGCTTCGCCGAGCAGTACTTC

d_gene: .
j_gene: TRBJ2-2
v_gene: TRBV7-6
abundance: .
CDR3aa: CASSLDLSGTGELFF
CDR3nt: TGTGCCAGCAGCTTAGATTTAAGCGGAACCGGGGAGCTGTTTTTT

d_gene: TRBD2
j_gene: TRBJ2-1
v_gene: TRBV29-1
abundance: .
CDR3aa: CSVARHPGLAGEVSYNEQFF
CDR3nt: TGCAGCGTCGCCAGACACCCGGGACTAGCGGGGGAGGTCTCCTACAATGAGCAGTTCTTC

d_gene: TRBD1
j_gene: TRBJ2-2
v_gene: TRBV12-5
abundance: .
CDR3aa: CASGLFPGQGGRGAVF
CDR3nt: TGTGCTAGTGGTTTATTCCCGGGACAGGGAGGGAGAGGAGCTGTTTTT

d_gene: .
j_gene: TRBJ2-7
v_gene: TRBV20-1
abundance: .
CDR3aa: CSASGDSYEQYF
CDR3nt: TGCAGTGCTAGTGGCGATTCCTACGAGCAGTACTTC

d_gene: TRBD1
j_gene: TRBJ2-2
v_gene: TRBV15
abundance: .
CDR3aa: CATSGRDRGRGELFF
CDR3nt: TGTGCCACCAGCGGCCGGGACAGGGGTCGCGGGGAGCTGTTTTTT

d_gene: .
j_gene: TRBJ1-1
v_gene: TRBV27
abundance: .
CDR3aa: CASSRGGVSEAFF
CDR3nt: TGTGCCAGCAGTCGCGGGGGCGTATCTGAAGCTTTCTTT

d_gene: .
j_gene: TRBJ2-5
v_gene: TRBV6-5
abundance: .
CDR3aa: CASRTGTETRQTQYF
CDR3nt: TGTGCCAGCAGAACGGGGACTGAAACGAGGCAGACCCAGTACTTC

d_gene: .
j_gene: TRBJ2-2
v_gene: TRBV27
abundance: .
CDR3aa: CASSFQTGNTGELFF
CDR3nt: TGTGCCAGCAGTTTCCAGACAGGAAACACCGGGGAGCTGTTTTTT

d_gene: TRBD1
j_gene: TRBJ2-3
v_gene: TRBV10-1
abundance: .
CDR3aa: CASRAGQGAGIDTQYF
CDR3nt: TGCGCCAGCAGGGCCGGACAGGGGGCAGGTATAGATACGCAGTATTTT

d_gene: .
j_gene: TRBJ1-1
v_gene: TRBV28
abundance: .
CDR3aa: CASSSPPGNTEAFF
CDR3nt: TGTGCCAGCAGTTCACCCCCTGGGAACACTGAAGCTTTCTTT

d_gene: TRBD1
j_gene: TRBJ2-7
v_gene: TRBV5-5
abundance: .
CDR3aa: CASSSDRGGYEQYF
CDR3nt: TGTGCCAGCAGCTCCGACAGGGGGGGCTACGAGCAGTACTTC